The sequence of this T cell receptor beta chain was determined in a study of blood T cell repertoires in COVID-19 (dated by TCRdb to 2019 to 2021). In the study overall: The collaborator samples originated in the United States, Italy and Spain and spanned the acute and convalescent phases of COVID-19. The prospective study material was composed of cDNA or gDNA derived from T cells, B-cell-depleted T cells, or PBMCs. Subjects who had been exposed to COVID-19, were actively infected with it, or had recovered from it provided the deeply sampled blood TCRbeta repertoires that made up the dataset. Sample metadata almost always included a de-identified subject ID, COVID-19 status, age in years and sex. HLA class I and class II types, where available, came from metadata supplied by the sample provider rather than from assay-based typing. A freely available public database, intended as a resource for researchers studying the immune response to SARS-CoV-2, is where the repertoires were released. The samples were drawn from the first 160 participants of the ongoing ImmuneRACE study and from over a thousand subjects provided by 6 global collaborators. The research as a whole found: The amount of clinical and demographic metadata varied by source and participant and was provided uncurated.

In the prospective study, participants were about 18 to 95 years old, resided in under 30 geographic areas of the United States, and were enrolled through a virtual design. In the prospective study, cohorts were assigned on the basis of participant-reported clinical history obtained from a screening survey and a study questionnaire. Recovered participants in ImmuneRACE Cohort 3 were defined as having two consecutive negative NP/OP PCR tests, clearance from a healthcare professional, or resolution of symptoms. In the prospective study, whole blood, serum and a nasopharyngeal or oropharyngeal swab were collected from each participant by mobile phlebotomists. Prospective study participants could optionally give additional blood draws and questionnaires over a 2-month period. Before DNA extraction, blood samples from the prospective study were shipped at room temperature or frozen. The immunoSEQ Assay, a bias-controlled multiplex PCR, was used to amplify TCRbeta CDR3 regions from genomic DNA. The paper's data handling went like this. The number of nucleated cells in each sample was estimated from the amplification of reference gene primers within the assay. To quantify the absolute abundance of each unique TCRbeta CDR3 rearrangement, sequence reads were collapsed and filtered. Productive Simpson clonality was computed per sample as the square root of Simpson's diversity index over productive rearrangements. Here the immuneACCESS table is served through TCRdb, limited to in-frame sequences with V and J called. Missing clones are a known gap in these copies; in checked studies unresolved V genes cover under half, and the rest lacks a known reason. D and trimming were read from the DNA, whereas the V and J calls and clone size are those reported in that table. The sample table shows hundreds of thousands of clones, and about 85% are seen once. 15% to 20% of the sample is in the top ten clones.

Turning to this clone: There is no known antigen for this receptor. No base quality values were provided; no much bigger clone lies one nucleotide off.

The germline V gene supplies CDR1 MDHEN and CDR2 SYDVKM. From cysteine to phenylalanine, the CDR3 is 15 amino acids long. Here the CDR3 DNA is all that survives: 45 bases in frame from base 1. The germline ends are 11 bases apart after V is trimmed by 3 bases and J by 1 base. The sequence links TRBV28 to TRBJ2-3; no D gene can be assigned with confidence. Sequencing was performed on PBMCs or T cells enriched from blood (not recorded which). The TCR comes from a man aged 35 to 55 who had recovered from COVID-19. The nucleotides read TGTGCCAGCAGTTTTTCGCTAGGTGGCACAGATACGCAGTATTTT. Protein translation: CASSFSLGGTDTQYF.